This TCR beta chain derives from a study of identical twins. This clonotype was seen ten or more times. The antigen is unknown. TCRdb recomputed calls from the 5' RACE reads with MiXCR, one row per CDR3 protein. The profile shows 350,000 or so distinct CDR3 sequences, 9% to 15% of them singletons. CDR1 is MNHNS, CDR2 SASEGT, per germline. Trimming stripped 8 bases from V and 0 bases from J, with 14 bases between. The CDR3 runs 15 residues. Study-wide findings and caveats: It was cross-sectional statistical analysis, not following the same donors, that the conclusions relied on. The study found excess low generation probability among twin-shared out-of-frame alpha sequences.

The data were also submitted as part of a second study, on yellow fever vaccine responses in identical twins.

The sample taken for sequencing was CD8+ T cells sorted from blood. The receptor was isolated from a woman aged 18-29 years in good health. This rearrangement joins TRBV6-1 to TRBJ1-5; a weak D match, TRBD1 (5 bases). CDR3: CASRSGLYSNQPQHF. The CDR3 region has the DNA TGTGCCAGCCGCTCGGGACTTTATAGCAATCAGCCCCAGCATTTT.